This T cell receptor beta chain was retrieved from a study of vaccination and CD4 T cells after COVID-19. About the research overall: A CEFX pool, an HIV-1 Nef pool, or no peptide went to control cultures.

Regarding treatment: approximately 10-day PBMC culture with coronavirus spike peptide pools or control peptides (ViraFEST assay). The ViraFEST method relied on peptide pools to expand antigen-specific T cells, followed by TCR sequencing. Trimming cost V 7 bases and J 3 bases; bases outside gene matches: 12. The CDR3 contains 17 residues. Germline V lookup: CDR1 MNHEY, CDR2 SVGEGT. Concerning this clonotype itself: Antigen: not known.

Sequenced with the Oncomine TCR Beta short-read assay was DNA taken from cultured CD4+ T cells. TCRdb re-called the PCR reads with MiXCR, one entry per CDR3 protein. The data show 12,000 to 15,000 distinct CDR3 sequences, 25% to 35% seen once. This TCR came from a human donor who had recovered from COVID-19. The specimen was CD4+ T cells from blood, cultured in vitro. V and J are TRBV6-2 or TRBV6-3 and TRBJ2-3; 11 nucleotides match TRBD2. The CDR3 loop is CASTLSLAGGPTDTQYF. The CDR3 nucleotides read TGTGCCAGCACCCTATCCTTAGCGGGGGGGCCAACAGATACGCAGTATTTT.